Following are 9 T cell receptor beta chains from one sample sequenced in a study of blood T cell repertoires in COVID-19. Sequenced by immunoSEQ multiplex PCR; TCRdb stores in-frame clones only, minus some. The profile covers about 53,000 clones, with around 72% appearing a single time and 14% to 15% taken by the ten largest. The sequenced sample consisted of peripheral blood. The receptor set was obtained from a human donor with active or convalescent COVID-19. The donor label of this sample is uncertain.

A word on this clone: Within the sample, other DNA sequences also encode this same CDR3. The CDR3 sequence: CASSLGTGVGSPLHF. The CDR3 region has the DNA TGTGCCAGCAGCTTAGGGACAGGGGTTGGTTCACCCCTCCACTTT. J is TRBJ1-6 and V is TRBV7-2; 9 positions match TRBD1. Germline V gene sequence: CDR1 SGHTA, CDR2 FQGNSA. The CDR3 runs 15 residues. The V and J ends lost 1 base and 9 bases, in that order; junction bases with no gene match: 4.

This sequence joins TRBV24-1 and TRBJ2-2; TRBD2 matches 10 bases. The ends lost 1 base at V and 0 bases at J; junction bases unmatched: 4. In germline, CDR1 is KGHDR, CDR2 SFDVKD. The CDR3 runs 18 residues. For the CDR3, the DNA is TGTGCCACCAGTGATTTAAGCGGGAGGGCCACGAACACCGGGGAGCTGTTTTTT. Protein: CATSDLSGRATNTGELFF.

The V gene is TRBV5-6, the J gene TRBJ2-7, with 8 bases aligning to TRBD2. After removal of 6 bases from V and 3 bases from J, the junction contained 8 bases not matched to a gene. The CDR3 consists of 14 residues. CDR1 and CDR2 (germline): SGHDT, YYEEEE. The CDR3 protein is CASTGLVGLYEQYF. The CDR3 DNA reads TGTGCCAGCACGGGACTAGTTGGCCTCTACGAGCAGTACTTC.

CDR3 protein: CASSSQTGGNYGYTF. The CDR3 DNA follows: TGTGCCAGCAGTTCACAGACAGGGGGCAACTATGGCTACACCTTC. The chain links TRBV27 to TRBJ1-2; TRBD1 aligns across 10 bases. CDR3 length: 15 residues. Trimming removed 4 bases from V and 2 bases from J; junction bases left unmatched: 4. Looked up from germline, CDR1 is MNHEY and CDR2 is SMNVEV (reference sequence).

The rearrangement uses TRBV10-3 and TRBJ1-6; TRBD1 aligns across 8 bases. Looked up from germline, CDR1 is ENHRY and CDR2 is SYGVKD. CDR3 size: 13 residues. The ends lost 8 bases at V and 7 bases at J; junction bases unmatched: 4. Written as DNA, the CDR3 is TGTGCCATCGGGACAGGAGTAAATTCACCCCTCCACTTT. Translating gives CAIGTGVNSPLHF.

This clone has a handful of counts. This rearrangement joins TRBV7-9 to TRBJ1-5; 8 bases agree with TRBD1. The CDR3 has 13 amino acids. Germline loops: CDR1 SEHNR, CDR2 FQNEAQ (reference sequence). V lost 4 bases to trimming and J lost 4 bases; unmatched junction nucleotides: 0. The CDR3 nucleotides are TGTGCCAGCAGCTACAGGGGGAATCAGCCCCAGCATTTT. Its translation: CASSYRGNQPQHF.

This clone has only one observation. V usage is TRBV5-1 and J usage is TRBJ2-3; D gene unclear. This CDR3 has 13 amino acids. V was pared by 3 bases and J by 2 bases, with 7 bases between. Germline CDR1 SGHRS, CDR2 YFSETQ. CDR3 sequence reads: CASSSSPTDTQYF. For the CDR3, the DNA is TGCGCCAGCAGCTCAAGCCCCACAGATACGCAGTATTTT.

This clone has more than one count but fewer than ten. The V and J genes are TRBV9 and TRBJ2-5, with D tentatively TRBD1 (7 bases). Germline V gene lookup returns CDR1 SGDLS and CDR2 YYNGEE. The germline V and J ends were trimmed by 2 bases and 5 bases, with 16 bases remaining between them. This CDR3 has 15 residues. CDR3 bases: TGTGCCAGCAGCGTCCATAGGGGGGACAGCGAGACCCAGTACTTC. Translated, it gives CASSVHRGDSETQYF.

This rearrangement joins TRBV4-2 to TRBJ2-6; TRBD2 agrees at 7 bases. The junction had 3 bases not matched to a gene; V was cut back by 1 base and J by 3 bases. The CDR3 extends over 16 amino acids. Germline lookup yields CDR1 LGHNA and CDR2 YNFKEQ. CDR3 nucleotides: TGTGCCAGCAGCCAAGGACTAGCTAGTGGGGCCAACGTCCTGACTTTC. The encoded protein is CASSQGLASGANVLTF.